This record concerns one T cell receptor (beta chain) sequence. This sample is drawn from a study of blood T cell repertoires in COVID-19. Assay: immunoSEQ multiplex PCR; the TCRdb copy retains only in-frame clones and omits some. The sample lists about 34,000 clones; about 89% were seen once. This TCR was recovered from a man between 65 and 79 years old with active COVID-19. Input material: peripheral blood.

In DNA form, the CDR3 reads TGTGCCAGCAGCTTAGGAACCGACTGGAGGGATACGCAGTATTTT. Amino acids: CASSLGTDWRDTQYF. The chain employs TRBV7-9 and TRBJ2-3; the D gene is possibly TRBD2 (5 bases). Germline assignment: CDR1 SEHNR and CDR2 FQNEAQ (reference sequence). Trimming took 1 base from V and 6 from J, leaving 14 bases between them. This CDR3 is built from 15 residues.